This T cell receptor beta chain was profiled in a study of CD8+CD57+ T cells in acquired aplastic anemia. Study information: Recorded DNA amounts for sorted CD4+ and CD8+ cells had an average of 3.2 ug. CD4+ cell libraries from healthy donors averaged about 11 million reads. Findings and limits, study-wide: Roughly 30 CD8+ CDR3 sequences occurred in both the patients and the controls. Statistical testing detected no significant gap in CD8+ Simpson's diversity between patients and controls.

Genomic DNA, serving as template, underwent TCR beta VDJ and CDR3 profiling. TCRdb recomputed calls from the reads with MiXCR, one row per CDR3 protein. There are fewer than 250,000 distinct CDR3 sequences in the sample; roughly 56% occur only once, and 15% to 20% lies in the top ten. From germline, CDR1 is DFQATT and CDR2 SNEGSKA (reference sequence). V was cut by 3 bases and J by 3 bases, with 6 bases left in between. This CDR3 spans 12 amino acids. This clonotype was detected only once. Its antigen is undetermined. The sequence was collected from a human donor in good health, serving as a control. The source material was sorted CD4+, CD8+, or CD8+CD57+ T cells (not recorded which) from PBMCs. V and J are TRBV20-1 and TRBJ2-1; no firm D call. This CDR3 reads CSARADYNEQFF. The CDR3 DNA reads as TGCAGTGCTAGGGCGGACTACAATGAGCAGTTCTTC.